This T cell receptor beta chain is drawn from a study of blood T cell repertoires in COVID-19. The repertoire was sequenced with immunoSEQ multiplex PCR; TCRdb's copy has only in-frame clones and lacks some. The sample consists of 200,000 to 250,000 clones, around 80% of them appearing once. In germline, CDR1 is SGHVS, CDR2 FQNEAQ. After removal of 0 bases from V and 7 bases from J, the junction contained 5 bases not matched to a gene. The CDR3 is 16 residues long. The genes are TRBV7-8 and TRBJ1-5; 11 nucleotides line up with TRBD1. The sequence was collected from a man in his sixties who had recovered from COVID-19. The sequenced material came from PBMCs or T cells enriched from blood (not recorded which). CDR3 in DNA: TGTGCCAGCAGCTTAGCTGGACAGGGGGCAAGGCAGCCCCAGCATTTT. Its translation: CASSLAGQGARQPQHF.